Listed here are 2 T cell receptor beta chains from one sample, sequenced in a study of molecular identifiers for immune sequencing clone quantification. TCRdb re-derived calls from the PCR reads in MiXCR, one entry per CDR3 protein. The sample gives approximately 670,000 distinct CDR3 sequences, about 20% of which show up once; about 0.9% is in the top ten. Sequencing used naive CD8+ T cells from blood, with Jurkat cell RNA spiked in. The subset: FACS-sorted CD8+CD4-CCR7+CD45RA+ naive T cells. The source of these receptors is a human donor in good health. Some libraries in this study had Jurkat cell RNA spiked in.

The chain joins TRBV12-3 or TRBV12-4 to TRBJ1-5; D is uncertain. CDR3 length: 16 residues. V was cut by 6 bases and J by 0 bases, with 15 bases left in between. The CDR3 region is CASSRESHYSNQPQHF. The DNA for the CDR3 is TGTGCCAGCAGCCGGGAGTCTCACTATAGCAATCAGCCCCAGCATTTT.

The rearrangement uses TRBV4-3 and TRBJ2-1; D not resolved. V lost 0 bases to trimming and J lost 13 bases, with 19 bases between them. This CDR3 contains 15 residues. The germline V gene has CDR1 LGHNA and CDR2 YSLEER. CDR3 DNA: TGCGCCAGCAGCCAAGATCGAACCAGACTGAGTGGACAGTTCTTC. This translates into CASSQDRTRLSGQFF.